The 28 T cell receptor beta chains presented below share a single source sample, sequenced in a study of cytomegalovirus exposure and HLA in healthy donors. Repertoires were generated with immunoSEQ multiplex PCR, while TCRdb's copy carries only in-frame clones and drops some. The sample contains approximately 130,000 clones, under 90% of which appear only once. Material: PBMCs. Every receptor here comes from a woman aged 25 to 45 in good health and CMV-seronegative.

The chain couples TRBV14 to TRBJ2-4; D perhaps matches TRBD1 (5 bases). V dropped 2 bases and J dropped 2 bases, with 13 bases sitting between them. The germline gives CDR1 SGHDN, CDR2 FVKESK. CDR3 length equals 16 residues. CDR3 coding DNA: TGTGCCAGCAGCCAACAAGGGGCCGGGCCCAAAAACATTCAGTACTTC. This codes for CASSQQGAGPKNIQYF.

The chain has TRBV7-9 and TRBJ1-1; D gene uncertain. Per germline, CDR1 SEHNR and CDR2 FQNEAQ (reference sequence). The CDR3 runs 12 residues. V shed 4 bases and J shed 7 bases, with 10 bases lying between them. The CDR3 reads CASSSPRGEAFF. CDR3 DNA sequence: TGTGCCAGCAGCTCCCCCCGGGGTGAAGCTTTCTTT.

CDR3 nucleotide sequence: TGTGCCAGCATCGCAACCCGGGGGGGCCCCTACGAGCAGTACTTC. Its protein product is CASIATRGGPYEQYF. The chain uses TRBV11-2 and TRBJ2-7; 8 bases are shared with TRBD2. After removal of 7 bases from V and 2 bases from J, the junction contained 10 bases not matched to a gene. CDR3 length: 15 amino acids. CDR1 SGHAT and CDR2 FQNNGV come from the germline V gene.

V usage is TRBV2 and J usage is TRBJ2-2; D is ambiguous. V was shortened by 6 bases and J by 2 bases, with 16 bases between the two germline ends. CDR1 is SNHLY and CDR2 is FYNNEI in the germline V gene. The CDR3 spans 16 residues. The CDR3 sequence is CASSVLSVLNTGELFF. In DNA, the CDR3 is TGTGCCAGCAGCGTCCTCTCCGTACTTAACACCGGGGAGCTGTTTTTT.

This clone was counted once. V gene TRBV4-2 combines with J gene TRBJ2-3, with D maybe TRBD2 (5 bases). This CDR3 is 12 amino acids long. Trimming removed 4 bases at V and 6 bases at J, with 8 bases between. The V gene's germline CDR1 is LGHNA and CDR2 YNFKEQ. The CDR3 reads CASSPDFDTQYF. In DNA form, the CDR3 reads TGTGCCAGCAGCCCGGACTTTGATACGCAGTATTTT.

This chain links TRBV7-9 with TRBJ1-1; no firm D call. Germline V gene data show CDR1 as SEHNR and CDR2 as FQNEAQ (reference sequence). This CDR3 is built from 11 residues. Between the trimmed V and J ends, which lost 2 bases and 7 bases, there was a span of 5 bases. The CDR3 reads CASSLMREAFF. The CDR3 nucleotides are TGTGCCAGCAGCTTAATGCGTGAAGCTTTCTTT.

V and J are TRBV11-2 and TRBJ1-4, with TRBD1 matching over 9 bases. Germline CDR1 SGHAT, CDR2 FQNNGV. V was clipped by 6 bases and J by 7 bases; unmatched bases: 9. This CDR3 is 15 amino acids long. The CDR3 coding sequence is TGTGCCAGCAGGAAACCAGGGACAGGGACTGAAAAACTGTTTTTT. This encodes CASRKPGTGTEKLFF. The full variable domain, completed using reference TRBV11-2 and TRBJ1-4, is EAGVAQSPRYKIIEKRQSVAFWCNPISGHATLYWYQQILGQGPKLLIQFQNNGVVDDSQLPKDRFSAERLKGVDSTLKIQPAKLEDSAVYLCASRKPGTGTEKLFFGSGTQLSVL.

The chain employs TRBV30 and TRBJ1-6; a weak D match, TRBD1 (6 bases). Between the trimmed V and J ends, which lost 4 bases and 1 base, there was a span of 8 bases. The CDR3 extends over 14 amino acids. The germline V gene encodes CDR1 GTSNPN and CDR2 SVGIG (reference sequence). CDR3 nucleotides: TGTGCCTGGACCACAGGGTCCTATAATTCACCCCTCCACTTT. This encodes CAWTTGSYNSPLHF.

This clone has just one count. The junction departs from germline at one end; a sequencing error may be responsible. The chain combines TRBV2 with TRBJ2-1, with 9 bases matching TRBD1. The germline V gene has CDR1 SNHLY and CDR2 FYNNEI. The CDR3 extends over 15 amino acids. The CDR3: CASSENRRGQGQRIF. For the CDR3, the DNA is TGTGCCAGCAGTGAAAATCGACGGGGACAGGGTCAGAGGATCTTC.

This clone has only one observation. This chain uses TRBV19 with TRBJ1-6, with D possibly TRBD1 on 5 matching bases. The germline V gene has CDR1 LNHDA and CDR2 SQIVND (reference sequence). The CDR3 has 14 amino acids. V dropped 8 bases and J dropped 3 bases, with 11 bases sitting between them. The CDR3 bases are TGTGCCAGTTCGACAGCTGACTATAATTCACCCCTCCACTTT. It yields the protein CASSTADYNSPLHF.

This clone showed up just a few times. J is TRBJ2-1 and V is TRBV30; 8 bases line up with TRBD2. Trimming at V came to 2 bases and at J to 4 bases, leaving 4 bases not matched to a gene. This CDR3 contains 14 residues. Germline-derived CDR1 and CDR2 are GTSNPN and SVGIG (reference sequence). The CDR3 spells CAWSRGLVYNEQFF. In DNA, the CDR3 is TGTGCCTGGAGTCGGGGACTAGTTTACAATGAGCAGTTCTTC.

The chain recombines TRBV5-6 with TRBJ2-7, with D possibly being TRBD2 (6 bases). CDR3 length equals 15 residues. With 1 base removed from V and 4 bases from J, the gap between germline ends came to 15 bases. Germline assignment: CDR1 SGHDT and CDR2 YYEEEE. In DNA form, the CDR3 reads TGTGCCAGCAGCTTGTTAGGGACGGAGGGATACGAGCAGTACTTC. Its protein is CASSLLGTEGYEQYF.

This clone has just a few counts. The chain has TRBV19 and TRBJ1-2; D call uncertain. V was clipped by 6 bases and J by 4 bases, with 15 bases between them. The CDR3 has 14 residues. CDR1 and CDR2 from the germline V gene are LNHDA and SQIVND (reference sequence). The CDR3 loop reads CASSQAGLVYGYTF. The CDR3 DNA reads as TGTGCCAGTAGCCAAGCGGGCCTCGTCTATGGCTACACCTTC.

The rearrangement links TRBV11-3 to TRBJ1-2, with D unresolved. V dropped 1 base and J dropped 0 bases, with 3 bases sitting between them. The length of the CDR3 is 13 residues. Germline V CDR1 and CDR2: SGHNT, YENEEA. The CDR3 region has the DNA TGTGCCAGCAGCTTAGTAGCTAACTATGGCTACACCTTC. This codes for CASSLVANYGYTF.

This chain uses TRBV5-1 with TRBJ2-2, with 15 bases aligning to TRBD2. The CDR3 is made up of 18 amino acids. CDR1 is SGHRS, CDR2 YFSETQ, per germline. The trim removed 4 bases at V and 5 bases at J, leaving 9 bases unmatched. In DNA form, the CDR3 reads TGCGCCAGCAGCCGCTGGACTAGCGGGGGGGCCGGGACCGGGGAGCTGTTTTTT. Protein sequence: CASSRWTSGGAGTGELFF.

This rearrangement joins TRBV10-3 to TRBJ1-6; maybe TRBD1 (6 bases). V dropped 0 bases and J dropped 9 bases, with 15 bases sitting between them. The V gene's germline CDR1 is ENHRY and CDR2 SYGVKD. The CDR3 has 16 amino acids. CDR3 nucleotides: TGTGCCATCAGTGAGTCGGGCAGGGGTTACGGTTCACCCCTCCACTTT. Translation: CAISESGRGYGSPLHF.

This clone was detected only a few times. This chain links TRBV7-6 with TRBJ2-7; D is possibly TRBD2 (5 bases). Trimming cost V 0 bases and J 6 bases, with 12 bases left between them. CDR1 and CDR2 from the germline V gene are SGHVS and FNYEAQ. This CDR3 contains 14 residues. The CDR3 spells CASSLAMLASEQYF. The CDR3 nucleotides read TGTGCCAGCAGCTTAGCGATGCTAGCTAGCGAGCAGTACTTC. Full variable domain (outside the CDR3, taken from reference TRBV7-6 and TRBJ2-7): GAGVSQSPRYKVTKRGQDVALRCDPISGHVSLYWYRQALGQGPEFLTYFNYEAQQDKSGLPNDRFSAERPEGSISTLTIQRTEQRDSAMYRCASSLAMLASEQYFGPGTRLTVT.

This chain's CDR3 is CASSSAPTGLTGSYNSPLHF. The CDR3 coding sequence is TGTGCCAGCAGCTCCGCCCCTACAGGGCTTACAGGCTCCTATAATTCACCCCTCCACTTT. The rearrangement uses TRBV5-4 and TRBJ1-6; the D gene is possibly TRBD1 (6 bases). Between the trimmed V and J ends, which lost 3 bases and 0 bases, there was a span of 22 bases. CDR1 and CDR2 from the germline V gene are SGHNT and YYREEE (reference sequence). The CDR3 loop spans 20 amino acids.

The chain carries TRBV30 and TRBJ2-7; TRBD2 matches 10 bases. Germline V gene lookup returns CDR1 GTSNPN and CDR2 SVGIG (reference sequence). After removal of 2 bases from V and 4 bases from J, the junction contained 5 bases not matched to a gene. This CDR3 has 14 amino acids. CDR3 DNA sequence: TGTGCCTGGAGTAGAGCGGGGGGGCTATACGAGCAGTACTTC. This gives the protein CAWSRAGGLYEQYF.

CDR3 bases: TGTGCCAGCACCGGAGGAGGGTTCGGGAATGAAAAACTGTTTTTT. Translation: CASTGGGFGNEKLFF. V usage is TRBV2 and J usage is TRBJ1-4; no reliable D call. Trimming shortened V by 7 bases and J by 5 bases, and 17 bases separated the two germline ends. Per the germline V gene, CDR1 is SNHLY and CDR2 is FYNNEI. This CDR3 region has 15 residues.

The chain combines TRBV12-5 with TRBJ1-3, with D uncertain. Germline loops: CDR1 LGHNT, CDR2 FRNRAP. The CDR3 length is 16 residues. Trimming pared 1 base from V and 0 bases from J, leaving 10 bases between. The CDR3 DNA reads TGTGCTAGTGGTTTGGCAGCGGCCCCCTCTGGAAACACCATATATTTT. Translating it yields CASGLAAAPSGNTIYF.

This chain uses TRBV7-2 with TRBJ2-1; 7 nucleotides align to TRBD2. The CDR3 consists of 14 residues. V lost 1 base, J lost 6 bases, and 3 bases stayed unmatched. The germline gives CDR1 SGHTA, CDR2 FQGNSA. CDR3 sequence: CASSLGTSANEQFF. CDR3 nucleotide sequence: TGTGCCAGCAGCTTAGGCACTAGCGCCAATGAGCAGTTCTTC.

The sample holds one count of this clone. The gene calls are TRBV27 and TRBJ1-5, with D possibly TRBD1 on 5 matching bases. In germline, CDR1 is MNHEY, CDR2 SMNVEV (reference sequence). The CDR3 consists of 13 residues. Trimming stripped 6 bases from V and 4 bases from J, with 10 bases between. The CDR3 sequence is CASSPTGNQPQHF. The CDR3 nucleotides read TGTGCCAGCAGCCCAACAGGAAATCAGCCCCAGCATTTT.

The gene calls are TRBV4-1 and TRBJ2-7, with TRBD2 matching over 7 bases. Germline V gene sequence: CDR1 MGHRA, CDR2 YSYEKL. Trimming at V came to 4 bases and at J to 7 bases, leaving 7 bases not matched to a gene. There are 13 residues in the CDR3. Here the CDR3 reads CASSRSVGGEQYF. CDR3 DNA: TGCGCCAGCAGCCGATCGGTGGGAGGGGAGCAGTACTTC.

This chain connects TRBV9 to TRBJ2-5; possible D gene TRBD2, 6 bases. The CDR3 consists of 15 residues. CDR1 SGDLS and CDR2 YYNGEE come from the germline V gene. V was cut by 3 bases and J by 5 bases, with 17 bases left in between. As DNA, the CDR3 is TGTGCCAGCAGCGAGCGCGGGGTCCCCCTGGAGACCCAGTACTTC. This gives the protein CASSERGVPLETQYF.

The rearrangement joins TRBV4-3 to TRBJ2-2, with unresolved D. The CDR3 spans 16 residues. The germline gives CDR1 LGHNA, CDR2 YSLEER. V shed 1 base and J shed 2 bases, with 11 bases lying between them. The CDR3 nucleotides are TGCGCCAGCAGCCAAGTAAAGATACAAAACACCGGGGAGCTGTTTTTT. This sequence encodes CASSQVKIQNTGELFF.

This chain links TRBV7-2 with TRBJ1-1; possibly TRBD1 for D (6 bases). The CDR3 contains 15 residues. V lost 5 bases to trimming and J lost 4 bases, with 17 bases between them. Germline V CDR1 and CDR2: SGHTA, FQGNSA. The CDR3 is CASSKPGGWGTEAFF. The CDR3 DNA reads TGTGCCAGCAGCAAACCGGGGGGCTGGGGCACTGAAGCTTTCTTT.

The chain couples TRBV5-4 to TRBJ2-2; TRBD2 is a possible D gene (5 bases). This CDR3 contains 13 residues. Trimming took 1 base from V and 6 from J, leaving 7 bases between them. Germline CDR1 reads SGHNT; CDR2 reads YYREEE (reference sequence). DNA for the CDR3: TGTGCCAGCAGCTTGCGGGGATCCGGGGAGCTGTTTTTT. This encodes CASSLRGSGELFF.